These T cell receptor beta chains were read from a single sample in a study of shared clonotypes between healthy human individuals. Data came from immunoSEQ multiplex PCR; TCRdb stores just in-frame clones and leaves some out. The sample contains roughly 600,000 clones, 98% of which appear only once. Sequenced: naive CD8+ T cells sorted from blood. The receptors come from a man aged 25-45 years in good health. Both conserved end residues are part of each CDR3. D genes are given only for firm matches. Clone size is shown for a subset of rows, as once, few, many or a class of expanded clone.

cdr3_nt: TGTGCCAGCTCACCGCACAGGACAGGGGCGACTTACGAGCAGTACTTC
cdr3_aa: CASSPHRTGATYEQYF
d_call: TRBD1
j_call: TRBJ2-7
v_call: TRBV18
clone_size: .

cdr3_nt: TGTGCCAGCAGGCGACTAGCGGGGGGCACAGATACGCAGTATTTT
cdr3_aa: CASRRLAGGTDTQYF
d_call: TRBD2
j_call: TRBJ2-3
v_call: TRBV6-5
clone_size: .

cdr3_nt: TGTGCCAGCAGCCACCCGGGACAGGGGAGGGATGAGCAGTTCTTC
cdr3_aa: CASSHPGQGRDEQFF
d_call: TRBD1
j_call: TRBJ2-1
v_call: TRBV7-9
clone_size: once

cdr3_nt: TGTGCCAGCAGCTTAGAAGACTCCTACGAGCAGTACTTC
cdr3_aa: CASSLEDSYEQYF
d_call: .
j_call: TRBJ2-7
v_call: TRBV11-2
clone_size: .

cdr3_nt: TGTGCCACCCGAACAGGTTTCAGCTCCTACAATGAGCAGTTCTTC
cdr3_aa: CATRTGFSSYNEQFF
d_call: .
j_call: TRBJ2-1
v_call: TRBV27
clone_size: .

cdr3_nt: TGTGCCAGCAGTTCCCCTTTGGGGGGGCTCGGGGAGCTGTTTTTT
cdr3_aa: CASSSPLGGLGELFF
d_call: .
j_call: TRBJ2-2
v_call: TRBV7-9
clone_size: .

cdr3_nt: TGTGCCAGCAGTGACAAACCATGGGAGGGCACCTACGAGCAGTACTTC
cdr3_aa: CASSDKPWEGTYEQYF
d_call: TRBD2
j_call: TRBJ2-7
v_call: TRBV6-1
clone_size: .

cdr3_nt: TGCGCCAGCAGCCCGGGACAGCAAGAGACCCAGTACTTC
cdr3_aa: CASSPGQQETQYF
d_call: TRBD1
j_call: TRBJ2-5
v_call: TRBV5-1
clone_size: .

cdr3_nt: TGTGCCACCCCCGCGGCAGCCCTTGGGGGTAACTATGGCTACACCTTC
cdr3_aa: CATPAAALGGNYGYTF
d_call: .
j_call: TRBJ1-2
v_call: TRBV7-9
clone_size: .

cdr3_nt: TGCAGCGTTGATGGGGTAGAGGGGACTGAAGCTTTCTTT
cdr3_aa: CSVDGVEGTEAFF
d_call: .
j_call: TRBJ1-1
v_call: TRBV29-1
clone_size: .

cdr3_nt: TGTGCCAGCAGCCCCGTTAGCGGGGAGCAGTACTTC
cdr3_aa: CASSPVSGEQYF
d_call: TRBD2
j_call: TRBJ2-7
v_call: TRBV27
clone_size: .

cdr3_nt: TGTGCCAGCAGCCCCCGCTCCTACGAGCAGTACTTC
cdr3_aa: CASSPRSYEQYF
d_call: .
j_call: TRBJ2-7
v_call: TRBV14
clone_size: .

cdr3_nt: TGTGCCAGCAGCCGTCGAGGCAGGGCCGGGGATGAGCAGTTCTTC
cdr3_aa: CASSRRGRAGDEQFF
d_call: .
j_call: TRBJ2-1
v_call: TRBV13
clone_size: .

cdr3_nt: TGTGCCAGCAGTGACTCTGGGCAGGGGGCGAGACTTGGTCAGCCCCAGCATTTT
cdr3_aa: CASSDSGQGARLGQPQHF
d_call: TRBD1
j_call: TRBJ1-5
v_call: TRBV6-4
clone_size: .

cdr3_nt: TGTGCCAGCAGCCCCTTGCCGCAGGGGACCATCCAAGAGACCCAGTACTTC
cdr3_aa: CASSPLPQGTIQETQYF
d_call: .
j_call: TRBJ2-5
v_call: TRBV7-8
clone_size: .

cdr3_nt: TGTGCCAGCAGTTCACGCCATCTTCCGGGACACCAATACGAGCAGTACTTC
cdr3_aa: CASSSRHLPGHQYEQYF
d_call: .
j_call: TRBJ2-7
v_call: TRBV28
clone_size: .

cdr3_nt: TGCGCCAGCAGCCCGCCGAGGGGGAGTTTAGGATACAATGAGCAGTTCTTC
cdr3_aa: CASSPPRGSLGYNEQFF
d_call: .
j_call: TRBJ2-1
v_call: TRBV4-3
clone_size: .

cdr3_nt: TGTGCCACCAGCAAAGTACTAGGCCTAGTTGGCAGTGAGCAGTTCTTC
cdr3_aa: CATSKVLGLVGSEQFF
d_call: .
j_call: TRBJ2-1
v_call: TRBV15
clone_size: .

cdr3_nt: TGTGCCAGCAGCTTAGAACCGGGGAACTCCTACGAGCAGTACTTC
cdr3_aa: CASSLEPGNSYEQYF
d_call: .
j_call: TRBJ2-7
v_call: TRBV7-9
clone_size: .

cdr3_nt: TGCGCCAGCAGCTTGACGGCAGGGGGGAGAGATACGCAGTATTTT
cdr3_aa: CASSLTAGGRDTQYF
d_call: .
j_call: TRBJ2-3
v_call: TRBV5-1
clone_size: .

cdr3_nt: TGTGCCAGCAGCTTAAACGGGGGGGCGACTAGTTCGGACCAGGAGACCCAGTACTTC
cdr3_aa: CASSLNGGATSSDQETQYF
d_call: TRBD2
j_call: TRBJ2-5
v_call: TRBV7-3
clone_size: .

cdr3_nt: TGTGCCACCAGCAGAGATCGGGGCAGTACCCAGCCCCAGCATTTT
cdr3_aa: CATSRDRGSTQPQHF
d_call: .
j_call: TRBJ1-5
v_call: TRBV15
clone_size: .

cdr3_nt: TGTGCCAGCAGCCAGGGAAGACTGAACACTGAAGCTTTCTTT
cdr3_aa: CASSQGRLNTEAFF
d_call: .
j_call: TRBJ1-1
v_call: TRBV6-1
clone_size: .

cdr3_nt: TGTGCCAGCAGTCCGGGTGAGACTAATGAAAAACTGTTTTTT
cdr3_aa: CASSPGETNEKLFF
d_call: .
j_call: TRBJ1-4
v_call: TRBV28
clone_size: once

cdr3_nt: TGTGCCAGCAGCAAAGATGCTAGCGGGAGTTACGAGCAGTACTTC
cdr3_aa: CASSKDASGSYEQYF
d_call: .
j_call: TRBJ2-7
v_call: TRBV21-1
clone_size: .

cdr3_nt: TGCGCCAGCAGCCAAGAGCTGGCTTCGGAAGAGACCCAGTACTTC
cdr3_aa: CASSQELASEETQYF
d_call: .
j_call: TRBJ2-5
v_call: TRBV4-1
clone_size: once

cdr3_nt: TGTGCCAGCAGCGTAGAGAGAGATCCAGATACGCAGTATTTT
cdr3_aa: CASSVERDPDTQYF
d_call: .
j_call: TRBJ2-3
v_call: TRBV9
clone_size: .

cdr3_nt: TGTGCCAGCAGCTCAGCTAGCAGACCCTACGAGCAGTACTTC
cdr3_aa: CASSSASRPYEQYF
d_call: .
j_call: TRBJ2-7
v_call: TRBV11-2
clone_size: .

cdr3_nt: TGCAGCGGCGGGCGGGCTAACTATGGCTACACCTTC
cdr3_aa: CSGGRANYGYTF
d_call: .
j_call: TRBJ1-2
v_call: TRBV29-1
clone_size: .

cdr3_nt: TGCGCCAGCAGCTCTGTCGGGACAGCCTCCTACGAGCAGTACTTC
cdr3_aa: CASSSVGTASYEQYF
d_call: TRBD1
j_call: TRBJ2-7
v_call: TRBV5-1
clone_size: .

cdr3_nt: TGCAGCGTTGTTGTGACAGGCTACGAGCAGTACTTC
cdr3_aa: CSVVVTGYEQYF
d_call: .
j_call: TRBJ2-7
v_call: TRBV29-1
clone_size: .

cdr3_nt: TGTGCCAGCAGCCCGTCGCCGGGACAGGGGTCCGCCGGGGAGCTGTTTTTT
cdr3_aa: CASSPSPGQGSAGELFF
d_call: TRBD1
j_call: TRBJ2-2
v_call: TRBV7-6
clone_size: .

cdr3_nt: TGCGCCAGCAGCTTGGTAGCGGGAGGTTCCTACGAGCAGTACTTC
cdr3_aa: CASSLVAGGSYEQYF
d_call: TRBD2
j_call: TRBJ2-7
v_call: TRBV5-1
clone_size: .

cdr3_nt: TGTGCCAGCAGCTTAGGGCTAGCGGGAGCTCACGAGCAGTACTTC
cdr3_aa: CASSLGLAGAHEQYF
d_call: TRBD2
j_call: TRBJ2-7
v_call: TRBV11-2
clone_size: .

cdr3_nt: TGTGCCAGCAGCAAGGGGTGGGGCTCCTACAATGAGCAGTTCTTC
cdr3_aa: CASSKGWGSYNEQFF
d_call: .
j_call: TRBJ2-1
v_call: TRBV5-5
clone_size: .

cdr3_nt: TGCGCCAGCAGCCAATCGACCGACAGGGAATTGGCTTTCTTT
cdr3_aa: CASSQSTDRELAFF
d_call: TRBD1
j_call: TRBJ1-1
v_call: TRBV4-1
clone_size: .

cdr3_nt: TGTGCCTGGAACCAGGGGGCGGGCTACGAGCAGTACTTC
cdr3_aa: CAWNQGAGYEQYF
d_call: TRBD1
j_call: TRBJ2-7
v_call: TRBV30
clone_size: .

cdr3_nt: TGTGCCAGCAGCTCGGACAGGGACTACGAGCAGTACTTC
cdr3_aa: CASSSDRDYEQYF
d_call: TRBD1
j_call: TRBJ2-7
v_call: TRBV5-6
clone_size: .

cdr3_nt: TGTGCCAGCAGCGAAGAGGGGACAGCCAATGACGAGCAGTACTTC
cdr3_aa: CASSEEGTANDEQYF
d_call: TRBD1
j_call: TRBJ2-7
v_call: TRBV7-6
clone_size: .

cdr3_nt: TGTGCCAGCAGCATCGGGACGAATCAGCCCCAGCATTTT
cdr3_aa: CASSIGTNQPQHF
d_call: .
j_call: TRBJ1-5
v_call: TRBV9
clone_size: .

cdr3_nt: TGTGCCAGCAGCCTGGGACTAGCGGGCGCAGATACGCAGTATTTT
cdr3_aa: CASSLGLAGADTQYF
d_call: TRBD2
j_call: TRBJ2-3
v_call: TRBV9
clone_size: .

cdr3_nt: TGTGCCACCAGCACAGGCCAGATAATCTCCTACGAGCAGTACTTC
cdr3_aa: CATSTGQIISYEQYF
d_call: .
j_call: TRBJ2-7
v_call: TRBV15
clone_size: .

cdr3_nt: TGCAGCGTTGGCCGGACAGGCGAAACAAACTACGAGCAGTACTTC
cdr3_aa: CSVGRTGETNYEQYF
d_call: TRBD1
j_call: TRBJ2-7
v_call: TRBV29-1
clone_size: .

cdr3_nt: TGTGCCAGCAGCTTTTCGGAGGGACTATTCCTTGGTGAGCAGTTCTTC
cdr3_aa: CASSFSEGLFLGEQFF
d_call: TRBD2
j_call: TRBJ2-1
v_call: TRBV7-9
clone_size: .

cdr3_nt: TGTGCCAGCTCTTACACGGGACTTAACTACGAGCAGTACTTC
cdr3_aa: CASSYTGLNYEQYF
d_call: .
j_call: TRBJ2-7
v_call: TRBV5-4
clone_size: once

cdr3_nt: TGTGCTAGTGGTTTGGCGCCAGGGGACCGCGTCTATGGCTACACCTTC
cdr3_aa: CASGLAPGDRVYGYTF
d_call: .
j_call: TRBJ1-2
v_call: TRBV12-5
clone_size: .

cdr3_nt: TGCAGCGTTGCCGAGGGGGTCCGGACTGAAGCTTTCTTT
cdr3_aa: CSVAEGVRTEAFF
d_call: .
j_call: TRBJ1-1
v_call: TRBV29-1
clone_size: .

cdr3_nt: TGTGCCAGCAGCTGGACAGGGGACCACGAGCAGTACTTC
cdr3_aa: CASSWTGDHEQYF
d_call: TRBD1
j_call: TRBJ2-7
v_call: TRBV27
clone_size: .

cdr3_nt: TGCGCCAGCAGCCAAGTGCTGGCTGCCTATGAACAGTACTTC
cdr3_aa: CASSQVLAAYEQYF
d_call: .
j_call: TRBJ2-7
v_call: TRBV4-1
clone_size: .

cdr3_nt: TGTGCCAGTAGTATCCCCGGGATGGGGGCGGGTTTCAATGAGCAGTTCTTC
cdr3_aa: CASSIPGMGAGFNEQFF
d_call: .
j_call: TRBJ2-1
v_call: TRBV19
clone_size: .

cdr3_nt: TGTGCCAGCAGCCCCCGGGACAGGGATCTATACGAGCAGTACTTC
cdr3_aa: CASSPRDRDLYEQYF
d_call: TRBD1
j_call: TRBJ2-7
v_call: TRBV7-9
clone_size: .

cdr3_nt: TGTGCCACCAGTTCTAGCGTGCCATACAATGAGCAGTTCTTC
cdr3_aa: CATSSSVPYNEQFF
d_call: .
j_call: TRBJ2-1
v_call: TRBV15
clone_size: .

cdr3_nt: TGTGCCAGCAGTGAAGAGTGGATGTGGTGGAACTCCTACGAGCAGTACTTC
cdr3_aa: CASSEEWMWWNSYEQYF
d_call: .
j_call: TRBJ2-7
v_call: TRBV6-1
clone_size: .

cdr3_nt: TGTGCCAGCTCACTTTCCCGGGACCACCTGACAGATACGCAGTATTTT
cdr3_aa: CASSLSRDHLTDTQYF
d_call: .
j_call: TRBJ2-3
v_call: TRBV18
clone_size: .

cdr3_nt: TGTGCCAGCAGCTTCTGGACAGGGGAGGATCAGCCCCAGCATTTT
cdr3_aa: CASSFWTGEDQPQHF
d_call: TRBD1
j_call: TRBJ1-5
v_call: TRBV5-6
clone_size: .

cdr3_nt: TGTGCCAGCAGTTTTGTGGGGTCCTACGAGCAGTACTTC
cdr3_aa: CASSFVGSYEQYF
d_call: .
j_call: TRBJ2-7
v_call: TRBV27
clone_size: .

cdr3_nt: TGTGCCAGCGGAGTTGGGGACAGCTCCTACGAGCAGTACTTC
cdr3_aa: CASGVGDSSYEQYF
d_call: TRBD1
j_call: TRBJ2-7
v_call: TRBV9
clone_size: .

cdr3_nt: TGTGCCAGCAGTGATACCAACACCGGGGAGCTGTTTTTT
cdr3_aa: CASSDTNTGELFF
d_call: .
j_call: TRBJ2-2
v_call: TRBV2
clone_size: few